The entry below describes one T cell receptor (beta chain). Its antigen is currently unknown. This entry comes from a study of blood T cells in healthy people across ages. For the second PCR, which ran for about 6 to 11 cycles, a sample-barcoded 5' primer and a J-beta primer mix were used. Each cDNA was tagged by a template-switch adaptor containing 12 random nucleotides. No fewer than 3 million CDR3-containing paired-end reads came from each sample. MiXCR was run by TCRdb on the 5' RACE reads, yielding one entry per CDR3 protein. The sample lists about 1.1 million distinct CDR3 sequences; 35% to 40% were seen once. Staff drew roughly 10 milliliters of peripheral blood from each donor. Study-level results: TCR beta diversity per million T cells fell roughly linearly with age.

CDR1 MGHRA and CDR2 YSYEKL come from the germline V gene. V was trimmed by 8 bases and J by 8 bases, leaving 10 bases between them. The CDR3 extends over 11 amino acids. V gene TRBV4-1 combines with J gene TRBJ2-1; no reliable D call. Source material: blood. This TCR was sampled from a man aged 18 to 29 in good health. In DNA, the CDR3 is TGCGCCAGCGCCGGGTTATATGAGCAGTTCTTC. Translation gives CASAGLYEQFF.